Given below is one T cell receptor (beta chain) in context. The data derive from a study of blood T cell repertoires in COVID-19. Overall study context: Samples taken during acute and convalescent COVID-19 were collected in the United States, Italy and Spain. The analysed material was cDNA or gDNA that came from T cells, B-cell-depleted T cells, or PBMCs.

The CDR3 runs 14 residues. Trimming stripped 6 bases from V and 6 bases from J, with 15 bases between. Germline V gene sequence: CDR1 SNHLY, CDR2 FYNNEI. Per the study methods: Using reference gene primer amplification, nucleated cell counts were estimated. This table comes from immunoSEQ multiplex PCR, and its TCRdb copy is limited to in-frame clones, with some not included. V, J and clone size are those of that table, while D and trimming were read from the DNA. This repertoire shows 80,000 or so clones, almost 85% found once; its top ten account for approximately 12%. The chain uses TRBV2 and TRBJ2-1; D perhaps matches TRBD2 (6 bases). This TCR came from a man older than 75 with acute or convalescent COVID-19. Specimen: peripheral blood. The CDR3 loop is CASRRLDLLNEQFF. In DNA, the CDR3 is TGTGCCAGCAGGAGACTAGATCTCCTCAATGAGCAGTTCTTC.